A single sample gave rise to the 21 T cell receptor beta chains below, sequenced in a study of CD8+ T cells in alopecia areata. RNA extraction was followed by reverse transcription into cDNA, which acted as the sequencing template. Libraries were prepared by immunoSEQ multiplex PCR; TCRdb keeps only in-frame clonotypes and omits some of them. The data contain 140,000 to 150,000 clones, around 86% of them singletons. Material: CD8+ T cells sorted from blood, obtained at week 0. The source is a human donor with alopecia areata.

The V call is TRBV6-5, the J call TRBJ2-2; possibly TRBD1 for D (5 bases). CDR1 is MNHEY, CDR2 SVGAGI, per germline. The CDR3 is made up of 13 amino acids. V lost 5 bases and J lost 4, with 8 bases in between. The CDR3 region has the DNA TGTGCCAGCAGTCCTGACAGCACCGGGGAGCTGTTTTTT. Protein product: CASSPDSTGELFF.

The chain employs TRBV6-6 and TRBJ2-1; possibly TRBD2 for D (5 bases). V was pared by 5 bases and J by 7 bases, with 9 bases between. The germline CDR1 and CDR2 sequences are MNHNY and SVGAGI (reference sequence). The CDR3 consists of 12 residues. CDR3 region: CASSHGVNEQFF. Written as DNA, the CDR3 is TGTGCCAGCAGTCACGGGGTAAATGAGCAGTTCTTC.

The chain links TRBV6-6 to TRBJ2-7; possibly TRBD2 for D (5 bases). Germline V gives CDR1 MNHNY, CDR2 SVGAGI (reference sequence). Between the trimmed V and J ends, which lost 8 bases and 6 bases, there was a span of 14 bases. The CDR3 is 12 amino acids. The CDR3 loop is CASGSRGFEQYF. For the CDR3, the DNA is TGTGCCAGCGGAAGCCGGGGATTCGAGCAGTACTTC.

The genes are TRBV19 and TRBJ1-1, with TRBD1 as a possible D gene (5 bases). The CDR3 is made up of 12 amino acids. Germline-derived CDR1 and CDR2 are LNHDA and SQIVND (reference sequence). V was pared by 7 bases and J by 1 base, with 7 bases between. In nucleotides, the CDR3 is TGTGCCAGTACTGACAGGAACACTGAAGCTTTCTTT. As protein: CASTDRNTEAFF. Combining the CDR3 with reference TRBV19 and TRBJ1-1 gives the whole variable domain DGGITQSPKYLFRKEGQNVTLSCEQNLNHDAMYWYRQDPGQGLRLIYYSQIVNDFQKGDIAEGYSVSREKKESFPLTVTSAQKNPTAFYLCASTDRNTEAFFGQGTRLTVV.

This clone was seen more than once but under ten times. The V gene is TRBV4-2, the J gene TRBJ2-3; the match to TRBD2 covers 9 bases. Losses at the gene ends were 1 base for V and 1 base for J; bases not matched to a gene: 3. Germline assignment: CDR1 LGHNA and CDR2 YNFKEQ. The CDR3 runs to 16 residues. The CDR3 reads CASSQVERGGTDTQYF. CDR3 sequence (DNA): TGTGCCAGCAGCCAAGTGGAGCGGGGGGGCACAGATACGCAGTATTTT.

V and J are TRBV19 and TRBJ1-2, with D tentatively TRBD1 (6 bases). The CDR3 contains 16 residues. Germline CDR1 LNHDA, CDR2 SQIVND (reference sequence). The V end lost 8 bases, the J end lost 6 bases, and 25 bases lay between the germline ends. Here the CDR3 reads CASYYSLQGNMDGYTF. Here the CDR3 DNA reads TGTGCCAGTTACTACTCATTACAGGGTAATATGGATGGCTACACCTTC.

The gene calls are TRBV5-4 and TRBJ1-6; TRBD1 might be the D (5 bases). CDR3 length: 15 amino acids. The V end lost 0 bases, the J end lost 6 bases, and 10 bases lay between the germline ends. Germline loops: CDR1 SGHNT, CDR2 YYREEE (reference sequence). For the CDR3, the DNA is TGTGCCAGCAGCTTGGAAAGGGGAGTTAATTCACCCCTCCACTTT. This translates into CASSLERGVNSPLHF.

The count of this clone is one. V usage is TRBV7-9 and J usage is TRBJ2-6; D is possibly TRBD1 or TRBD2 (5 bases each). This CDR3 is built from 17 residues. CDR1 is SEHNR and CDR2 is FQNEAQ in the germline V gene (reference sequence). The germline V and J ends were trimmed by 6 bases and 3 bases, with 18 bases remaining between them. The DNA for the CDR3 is TGTGCCAGCAGTCCGGGCAGGGAGAAGGATGGGGCCAACGTCCTGACTTTC. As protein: CASSPGREKDGANVLTF.

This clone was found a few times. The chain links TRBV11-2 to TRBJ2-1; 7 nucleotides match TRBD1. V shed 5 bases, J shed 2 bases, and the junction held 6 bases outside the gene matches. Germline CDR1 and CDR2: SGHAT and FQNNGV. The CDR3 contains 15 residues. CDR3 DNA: TGTGCCAGCAGCACCGGGGACAGTGCCTACAATGAGCAGTTCTTC. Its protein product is CASSTGDSAYNEQFF.

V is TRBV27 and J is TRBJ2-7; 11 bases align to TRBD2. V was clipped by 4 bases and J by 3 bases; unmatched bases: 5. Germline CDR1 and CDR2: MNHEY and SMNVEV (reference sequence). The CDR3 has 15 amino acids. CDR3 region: CASSSLAGGIYEQYF. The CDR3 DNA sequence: TGTGCCAGCAGTTCCCTAGCGGGAGGAATCTACGAGCAGTACTTC.

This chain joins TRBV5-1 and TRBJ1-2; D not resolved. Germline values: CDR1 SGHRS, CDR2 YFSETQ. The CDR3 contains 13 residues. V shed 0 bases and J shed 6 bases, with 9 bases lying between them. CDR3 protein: CASSLALSDGYTF. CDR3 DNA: TGCGCCAGCAGCTTGGCACTTTCAGATGGCTACACCTTC.

The CDR3 region has the DNA TGTGCCAGCAGCTTAGTAGGGGGGACAGACACCGGGGAGCTGTTTTTT. Translated, it gives CASSLVGGTDTGELFF. The genes are TRBV7-9 and TRBJ2-2; tentatively, D is TRBD1 (7 bases). This CDR3 is 16 amino acids long. The V and J ends lost 1 base and 3 bases respectively, with 12 bases between them. Germline V CDR1 and CDR2: SEHNR, FQNEAQ (reference sequence).

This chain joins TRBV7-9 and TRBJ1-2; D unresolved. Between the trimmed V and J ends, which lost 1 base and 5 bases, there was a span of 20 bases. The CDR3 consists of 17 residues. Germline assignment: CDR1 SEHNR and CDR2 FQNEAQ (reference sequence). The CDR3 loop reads CASSLGPGEFLLYGYTF. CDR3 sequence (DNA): TGTGCCAGCAGCTTAGGGCCGGGAGAGTTCCTCTTGTATGGCTACACCTTC. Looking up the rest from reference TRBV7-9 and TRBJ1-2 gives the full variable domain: DTGVSQNPRHKITKRGQNVTFRCDPISEHNRLYWYRQTLGQGPEFLTYFQNEAQLEKSRLLSDRFSAERPKGSFSTLEIQRTEQGDSAMYLCASSLGPGEFLLYGYTFGSGTRLTVV.

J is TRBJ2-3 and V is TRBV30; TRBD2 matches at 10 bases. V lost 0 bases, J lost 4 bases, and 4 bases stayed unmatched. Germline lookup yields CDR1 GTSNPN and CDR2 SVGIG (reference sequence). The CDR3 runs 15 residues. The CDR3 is CAWSVGLAGADTQYF. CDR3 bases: TGTGCCTGGAGTGTAGGTCTAGCGGGAGCAGATACGCAGTATTTT.

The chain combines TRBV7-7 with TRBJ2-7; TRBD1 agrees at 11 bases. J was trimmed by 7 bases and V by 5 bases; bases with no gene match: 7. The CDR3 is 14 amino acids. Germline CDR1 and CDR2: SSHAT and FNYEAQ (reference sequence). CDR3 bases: TGTGCCAGCAGCCCCGGGACAGGGGGAGAGGAGCAGTACTTC. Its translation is CASSPGTGGEEQYF.

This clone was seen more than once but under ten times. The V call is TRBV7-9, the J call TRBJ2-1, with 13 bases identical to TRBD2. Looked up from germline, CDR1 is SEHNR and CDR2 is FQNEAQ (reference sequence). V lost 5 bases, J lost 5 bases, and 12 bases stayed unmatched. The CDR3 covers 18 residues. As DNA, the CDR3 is TGTGCCAGCAGCACCCGGACTAGCGGGAGATTTGGTAACAATGAGCAGTTCTTC. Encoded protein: CASSTRTSGRFGNNEQFF.

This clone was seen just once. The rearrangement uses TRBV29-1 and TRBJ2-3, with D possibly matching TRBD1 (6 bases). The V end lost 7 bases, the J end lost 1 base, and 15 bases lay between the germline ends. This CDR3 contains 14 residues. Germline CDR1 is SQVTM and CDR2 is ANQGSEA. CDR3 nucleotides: TGCAGCGGGGGGCGGGCAGGGCGCACAGATACGCAGTATTTT. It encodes CSGGRAGRTDTQYF.

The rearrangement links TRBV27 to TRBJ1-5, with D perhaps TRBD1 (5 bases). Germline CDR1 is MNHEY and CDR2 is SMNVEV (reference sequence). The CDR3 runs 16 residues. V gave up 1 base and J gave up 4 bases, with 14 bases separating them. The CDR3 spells CASSLLSGALNQPQHF. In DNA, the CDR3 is TGTGCCAGCAGTTTATTGTCCGGGGCCCTTAATCAGCCCCAGCATTTT.

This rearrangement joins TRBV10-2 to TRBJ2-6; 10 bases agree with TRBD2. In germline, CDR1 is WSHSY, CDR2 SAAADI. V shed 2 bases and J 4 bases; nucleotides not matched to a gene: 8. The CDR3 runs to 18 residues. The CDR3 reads CASSELAGDSSGANVLTF. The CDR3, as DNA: TGCGCCAGCAGTGAGCTAGCGGGGGACTCCTCGGGGGCCAACGTCCTGACTTTC.

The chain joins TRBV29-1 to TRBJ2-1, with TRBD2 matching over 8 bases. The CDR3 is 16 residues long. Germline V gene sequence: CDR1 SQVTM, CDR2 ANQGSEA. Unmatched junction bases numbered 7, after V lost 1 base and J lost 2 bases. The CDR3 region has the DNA TGCAGCGTTGAAGGCGTTAGCGGGACAACCTACAATGAGCAGTTCTTC. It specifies CSVEGVSGTTYNEQFF.

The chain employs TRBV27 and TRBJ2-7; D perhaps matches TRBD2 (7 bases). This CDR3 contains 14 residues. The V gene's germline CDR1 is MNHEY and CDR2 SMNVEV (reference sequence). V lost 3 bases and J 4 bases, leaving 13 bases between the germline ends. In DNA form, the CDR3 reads TGTGCCAGCAGTTTTGGCGGGGGCCCTTACGAGCAGTACTTC. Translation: CASSFGGGPYEQYF.